Listed here are 30 T cell receptor beta chains from one sample, sequenced in a study of blood T cell repertoires in COVID-19 (dated by TCRdb to about 2020). Receptor libraries were prepared by the immunoSEQ multiplex PCR assay. What TCRdb holds here is the immuneACCESS table cut down to in-frame rearrangements. Part of the clones is not present; checked against another copy, under half of the missing clones reflect an unresolved V gene, and the others are unexplained. Recorded for this sample are 200,000 to 250,000 clones; 85% to 90% of them occurred a single time. Clones ranked in the top ten supply 1.5% to 2% of the sample. Sequencing input: PBMCs or T cells enriched from blood (not recorded which). The receptors shown here come from a woman between 50 and 59 years old who had recovered from COVID-19.

The genes are TRBV3-1 (or the pseudogene TRBV3-2) and TRBJ2-1, with D perhaps TRBD2 (7 bases). V shed 0 bases and J shed 1 base, with 10 bases lying between them. The germline gives CDR1 LGHDT, CDR2 YNNKEL (reference sequence). This CDR3 has 16 residues. The CDR3, as DNA: TGTGCCAGCAGCCAAGAAGGGAGGGGGTCCTACAATGAGCAGTTCTTC. Amino acid sequence: CASSQEGRGSYNEQFF.

This chain links TRBV25-1 with TRBJ2-2; tentative D call: TRBD2 (5 bases). Germline assignment: CDR1 MGHDK and CDR2 SYGVNS. V shed 8 bases and J shed 3 bases, with 7 bases lying between them. The CDR3 contains 12 residues. CDR3 DNA sequence: TGTGCCAGCCGGCGGGACACCGGGGAGCTGTTTTTT. Residues: CASRRDTGELFF.

This clone was seen just once. The V call is TRBV28, the J call TRBJ2-2; perhaps TRBD1 as D (6 bases). Germline CDR1 reads MDHEN; CDR2 reads SYDVKM. Trimming shortened V by 10 bases and J by 7 bases, and 16 bases separated the two germline ends. CDR3 length: 13 residues. The CDR3 sequence is CATSSTGIGELFF. CDR3 nucleotides: TGTGCCACCTCCTCCACAGGGATCGGGGAGCTGTTTTTT.

The chain couples TRBV29-1 to TRBJ2-1, with TRBD2 identical over 10 bases. The CDR3 extends over 18 amino acids. The V gene end was trimmed by 6 bases and the J gene end by 1 base; junction bases not matched to a gene: 15. CDR1 SQVTM and CDR2 ANQGSEA come from the germline V gene. CDR3 protein: CSVPLTSGKGYSYNEQFF. For the CDR3, the DNA is TGCAGCGTCCCCCTCACTAGCGGGAAGGGTTATTCCTACAATGAGCAGTTCTTC.

The chain uses TRBV28 and TRBJ2-4, with TRBD1 as a possible D gene (6 bases). The V gene's germline CDR1 is MDHEN and CDR2 SYDVKM. The V gene lost 9 bases and the J gene lost 5 bases, with 17 bases spanning the gap. The CDR3 is 14 amino acids. CDR3 sequence reads: CASQATGLQNIQYF. CDR3 nucleotides: TGTGCCAGTCAAGCTACAGGGCTTCAAAACATTCAGTACTTC.

The chain combines TRBV6-5 with TRBJ1-1, with a weak D call TRBD1 (5 bases). There are 12 residues in the CDR3. CDR1 MNHEY and CDR2 SVGAGI come from the germline V gene. The germline V and J ends were trimmed by 9 bases and 4 bases, with 12 bases remaining between them. CDR3 protein: CASGGATTEAFF. The CDR3 DNA reads TGTGCCAGTGGCGGGGCCACCACTGAAGCTTTCTTT.

The chain employs TRBV7-9 and TRBJ1-4; no clear D. Germline CDR1 SEHNR, CDR2 FQNEAQ (reference sequence). Trimming pared 4 bases from V and 5 bases from J, leaving 11 bases between. This CDR3 spans 14 amino acids. Here the CDR3 reads CASSSSGVNEKLFF. CDR3 nucleotides: TGTGCCAGCAGCTCCTCCGGGGTAAATGAAAAACTGTTTTTT. Together with reference TRBV7-9 and TRBJ1-4, the CDR3 gives the full variable domain: DTGVSQNPRHKITKRGQNVTFRCDPISEHNRLYWYRQTLGQGPEFLTYFQNEAQLEKSRLLSDRFSAERPKGSFSTLEIQRTEQGDSAMYLCASSSSGVNEKLFFGSGTQLSVL.

This clone was seen once. The rearrangement joins TRBV10-3 to TRBJ1-4; 7 bases map to TRBD1. The CDR3 runs 15 residues. V lost 10 bases to trimming and J lost 10 bases; unmatched junction nucleotides: 18. Germline V gene data show CDR1 as ENHRY and CDR2 as SYGVKD. This chain's CDR3 is CATSRGGDSNGKLFF. The DNA of the CDR3 is TGTGCCACCTCCCGAGGAGGGGACAGTAACGGAAAACTGTTTTTT.

This clone was detected only once. The chain is built from TRBV24-1 and TRBJ2-3, with 7 bases lining up with TRBD2. Looked up from germline, CDR1 is KGHDR and CDR2 is SFDVKD. V lost 3 bases to trimming and J lost 10 bases; unmatched junction nucleotides: 6. This CDR3 comprises 13 residues. The CDR3 loop is CATSDRTRWAQYF. CDR3 coding DNA: TGTGCCACCAGTGATCGGACTAGATGGGCGCAGTATTTT.

This clone was counted between two and nine times. This sequence joins TRBV7-4 and TRBJ1-4, with 10 nucleotides matching TRBD1. The CDR3 is 14 residues long. V shed 4 bases and J 5 bases; nucleotides not matched to a gene: 1. CDR1 and CDR2 from the germline V gene are SGHVT and SQSDAQ. CDR3 loop: CASSSDRGNEKLFF. CDR3 bases: TGTGCCAGCAGCTCGGACAGGGGGAATGAAAAACTGTTTTTT.

V gene TRBV27 combines with J gene TRBJ2-3; D is unresolved. Per the germline V gene, CDR1 is MNHEY and CDR2 is SMNVEV (reference sequence). This CDR3 has 13 residues. V was trimmed by 6 bases and J by 0 bases, leaving 7 bases between them. The CDR3 sequence: CASRRVSTDTQYF. The CDR3 nucleotides are TGTGCCAGCAGGCGAGTTAGCACAGATACGCAGTATTTT.

This rearrangement joins TRBV28 to TRBJ2-1; 12 nucleotides align to TRBD2. The ends lost 5 bases at V and 2 bases at J; junction bases unmatched: 13. The CDR3 is 19 amino acids. The germline V gene has CDR1 MDHEN and CDR2 SYDVKM. The CDR3 DNA reads TGTGCCAGCAGTACCCCGCGGACTAGCGGGACCTACACCTACAATGAGCAGTTCTTC. Translating it yields CASSTPRTSGTYTYNEQFF.

The V gene is TRBV6-5, the J gene TRBJ1-5; no firm D call. Germline V gene lookup returns CDR1 MNHEY and CDR2 SVGAGI. Deletions cut 6 bases from V and 0 bases from J, with 9 bases between. CDR3 length equals 14 residues. CDR3 sequence: CASRKLDSNQPQHF. For the CDR3, the DNA is TGTGCCAGCAGGAAATTAGATAGCAATCAGCCCCAGCATTTT.

This clone has more than one count but fewer than ten. The V and J genes are TRBV9 and TRBJ2-1, with 10 positions matching TRBD2. Germline V gene sequence: CDR1 SGDLS, CDR2 YYNGEE. This CDR3 is 17 amino acids long. V shed 0 bases and J 3 bases; nucleotides not matched to a gene: 6. The CDR3, as DNA: TGTGCCAGCAGCGTAGCTAGAAGCGGGAGGGACTACAATGAGCAGTTCTTC. Encoded protein: CASSVARSGRDYNEQFF. The whole variable domain, filled in from reference TRBV9 and TRBJ2-1, reads DSGVTQTPKHLITATGQRVTLRCSPRSGDLSVYWYQQSLDQGLQFLIQYYNGEERAKGNILERFSAQQFPDLHSELNLSSLELGDSALYFCASSVARSGRDYNEQFFGPGTRLTVL.

Points on this clone: Different DNA sequences within this sample yield the same CDR3. This chain's CDR3 is CASSGQGEQFF. CDR3 DNA sequence: TGTGCCAGCAGTGGGCAGGGGGAGCAGTTCTTC. The chain employs TRBV2 and TRBJ2-1, with D perhaps TRBD1 (6 bases). Germline V gene sequence: CDR1 SNHLY, CDR2 FYNNEI. The CDR3 contains 11 residues. V was trimmed by 4 bases and J by 10 bases, leaving 8 bases between them. The full variable domain, rest sourced from reference TRBV2 and TRBJ2-1, is EPEVTQTPSHQVTQMGQEVILRCVPISNHLYFYWYRQILGQKVEFLVSFYNNEISEKSEIFDDQFSVERPDGSNFTLKIRSTKLEDSAMYFCASSGQGEQFFGPGTRLTVL.

This rearrangement joins TRBV5-1 to TRBJ2-3; D is uncertain. Trimming stripped 4 bases from V and 9 bases from J, with 24 bases between. This CDR3 is built from 16 residues. From germline, CDR1 is SGHRS and CDR2 YFSETQ. The CDR3 DNA reads TGCGCCAGCAGCCACTTTTGGGCCGGAAAAATACAAACGCAGTATTTT. The encoded protein is CASSHFWAGKIQTQYF.

V usage is TRBV15 and J usage is TRBJ2-5; D call uncertain. The CDR3 totals 10 residues. The V end lost 6 bases, the J end lost 7 bases, and 6 bases lay between the germline ends. Germline V lookup: CDR1 LNHNV, CDR2 YYDKDF (reference sequence). The CDR3 spells CATRLRTQYF. The CDR3 DNA reads as TGTGCCACCAGACTGCGGACCCAGTACTTC.

This clone was counted a single time. The chain has TRBV19 and TRBJ2-1; TRBD2 aligns across 8 bases. CDR3 size: 16 residues. Germline V gene data show CDR1 as LNHDA and CDR2 as SQIVND (reference sequence). J gave up 4 bases and V 4 bases, and 9 bases lay outside the gene matches. The CDR3 DNA sequence: TGTGCCAGTAGTACCAATATAGCGGGGATTTACAATGAGCAGTTCTTC. Encoded protein: CASSTNIAGIYNEQFF.

The genes are TRBV21-1 and TRBJ1-5; the table names TRBD1, a call not compared with the DNA. TRBV21-1 is a listed pseudogene. The CDR3 contains 15 residues. CDR3 nucleotide sequence: TGTGCCAGCAGCAACCGGACAGACAGGCGGCAGCCCCAGCATTTT. Translating gives CASSNRTDRRQPQHF.

In DNA form, the CDR3 reads TGTGCCAGCAGTACCCGGACTAGCGGATACAATGAGCAGTTCTTC. This sequence encodes CASSTRTSGYNEQFF. The V call is TRBV28, the J call TRBJ2-1; TRBD2 matches at 10 bases. This CDR3 is 15 amino acids long. Germline loops: CDR1 MDHEN, CDR2 SYDVKM. V dropped 5 bases and J dropped 4; count of bases not matched to a gene: 5.

The V and J genes are TRBV18 and TRBJ2-1, with 14 positions matching TRBD2. V lost 2 bases to trimming and J lost 6 bases; unmatched junction nucleotides: 9. From germline, CDR1 is KGHSH and CDR2 LQKENI. This CDR3 has 18 residues. The CDR3 loop reads CASSPRGQGLAGANEQFF. In DNA, the CDR3 is TGTGCCAGCTCACCAAGGGGACAGGGACTAGCGGGAGCCAATGAGCAGTTCTTC.

The J gene is TRBJ1-5, the V gene TRBV18; 10 bases agree with TRBD1. The length of the CDR3 is 14 residues. Germline V gives CDR1 KGHSH, CDR2 LQKENI. V trimming: 3 bases; J trimming: 5 bases; junction bases outside the gene matches: 1. CDR3 residues: CASSPTGGDQPQHF. The CDR3 bases are TGTGCCAGCTCACCGACAGGGGGCGATCAGCCCCAGCATTTT. The whole variable domain, remainder taken from reference TRBV18 and TRBJ1-5, is NAGVMQNPRHLVRRRGQEARLRCSPMKGHSHVYWYRQLPEEGLKFMVYLQKENIIDESGMPKERFSAEFPKEGPSILRIQQVVRGDSAAYFCASSPTGGDQPQHFGDGTRLSIL.

This clone was detected only once. The chain joins TRBV19 to TRBJ1-1; TRBD1 aligns across 8 bases. This CDR3 contains 14 residues. V trimming: 3 bases; J trimming: 3 bases; junction bases outside the gene matches: 3. CDR1 and CDR2 from the germline V gene are LNHDA and SQIVND (reference sequence). CDR3 bases: TGTGCCAGTAGTATTCAGGGGGCGTACACTGAAGCTTTCTTT. Protein sequence: CASSIQGAYTEAFF.

The chain joins TRBV6-5 to TRBJ1-1; weak D call: TRBD1 (5 bases). CDR3 length equals 15 residues. Germline V lookup: CDR1 MNHEY, CDR2 SVGAGI. V lost 0 bases and J 0 bases, leaving 8 bases between the germline ends. CDR3 nucleotides: TGTGCCAGCAGTTACTCTTGGACATTGAACACTGAAGCTTTCTTT. Amino acids: CASSYSWTLNTEAFF.

This clone was counted once. The gene calls are TRBV19 and TRBJ2-2; D is perhaps TRBD1 (5 bases). This CDR3 is 13 amino acids long. Per germline, CDR1 LNHDA and CDR2 SQIVND (reference sequence). V lost 4 bases to trimming and J lost 6 bases, with 9 bases between them. The CDR3 protein is CASSSFRAGELFF. For the CDR3, the DNA is TGTGCCAGTAGTAGCTTCAGGGCCGGGGAGCTGTTTTTT.

V and J are TRBV13 and TRBJ2-3; weak D call: TRBD2 (6 bases). Germline-derived CDR1 and CDR2 are PRHDT and FYEKMQ (reference sequence). Trimming removed 3 bases from V and 0 bases from J, with 7 bases in between. This CDR3 spans 14 amino acids. CDR3 nucleotides: TGTGCCAGCAGCTTCGGGACTAGCACAGATACGCAGTATTTT. Translated: CASSFGTSTDTQYF. Using reference TRBV13 and TRBJ2-3 for the parts outside the CDR3, the full variable domain is AAGVIQSPRHLIKEKRETATLKCYPIPRHDTVYWYQQGPGQDPQFLISFYEKMQSDKGSIPDRFSAQQFSDYHSELNMSSLELGDSALYFCASSFGTSTDTQYFGPGTRLTVL.

The rearrangement joins TRBV19 to TRBJ1-5; D uncertain. The CDR3 runs to 13 residues. Germline CDR1 is LNHDA and CDR2 is SQIVND (reference sequence). Trimming stripped 10 bases from V and 1 base from J, with 11 bases between. CDR3 loop: CATQGGSNQPQHF. In nucleotides, the CDR3 is TGTGCCACTCAAGGAGGGAGCAATCAGCCCCAGCATTTT.

The V and J genes are TRBV10-3 and TRBJ1-1; a possible D gene is TRBD1 (6 bases). The CDR3 spans 14 residues. V lost 0 bases to trimming and J lost 5 bases, with 10 bases between them. The germline V gene encodes CDR1 ENHRY and CDR2 SYGVKD. This CDR3 is CAISESRGLTEAFF. The CDR3 DNA sequence: TGTGCCATCAGTGAGTCGAGGGGGTTAACTGAAGCTTTCTTT.

CDR3 DNA sequence: TGTGCCAGCAGTTACCTAGCGGTTCCTCGACCAGATACGCAGTATTTT. Translation gives CASSYLAVPRPDTQYF. The chain has TRBV6-5 and TRBJ2-3; TRBD2 matches 7 bases. Trimming took 2 bases from V and 4 from J; bases not matched to a gene: 9. The germline V gene encodes CDR1 MNHEY and CDR2 SVGAGI. The CDR3 has 16 amino acids.

The J gene is TRBJ2-1, the V gene TRBV3-1 (or the pseudogene TRBV3-2), with TRBD2 matching 10 bases. Trimming at V came to 1 base and at J to 9 bases, leaving 12 bases not matched to a gene. Germline-derived CDR1 and CDR2 are LGHDT and YNNKEL (reference sequence). This CDR3 is built from 17 residues. Here the CDR3 reads CASSQAPAGGPVGEQFF. The CDR3 DNA follows: TGTGCCAGCAGCCAAGCACCAGCGGGAGGGCCCGTCGGTGAGCAGTTCTTC.